This T cell receptor (beta chain) was observed in a study of blood T cells in healthy people across ages. With a J-beta primer mix and a sample-barcoded 5' primer, a second PCR ran roughly 6 to 11 cycles. TCRdb processed the 5' RACE reads anew with MiXCR; each CDR3 protein has one entry. This table holds about 580,000 distinct CDR3 sequences, around 50% found once. From germline, CDR1 is LGHDT and CDR2 YNNKEL (reference sequence). Trimming removed 0 bases at V and 4 bases at J, with 14 bases between. This CDR3 has 16 residues. The sequence was collected from an elderly man in good health. Sequencing input: blood. The genes are TRBV3-1 and TRBJ2-3; D is possibly TRBD2 (6 bases). The CDR3 bases are TGTGCCAGCAGCCAAGATCGGGACTGGCCGTCAGATACGCAGTATTTT. It specifies CASSQDRDWPSDTQYF.